The 19 T cell receptor beta chains below all came from one sample that was sequenced in a study of T cell repertoires in cytomegalovirus infection. Their cognate antigens are unknown. From the reads, TCRdb called clonotypes with MiXCR, one entry per CDR3 protein. The sample comprises roughly 90,000 distinct CDR3 sequences, about 29% of which are singletons, and approximately 71% rests with the top ten. This specimen was CD8+ T cells from cultured PBMCs, taken from culture after CMV antigen stimulation. These receptors were obtained from a human donor in good health (CMV status not recorded). Some clones in this sample may be carry-over from other donors' samples.

This clonotype was picked up a small number of times. The chain joins TRBV27 to TRBJ2-1; no clear D. V was cut by 3 bases and J by 3 bases, with 6 bases left in between. Germline V gene sequence: CDR1 MNHEY, CDR2 SMNVEV (reference sequence). The CDR3 contains 13 residues. This CDR3 is CASSLYLYNEQFF. DNA for the CDR3: TGTGCCAGCAGTTTGTACCTCTACAATGAGCAGTTCTTC.

The V call is TRBV2, the J call TRBJ1-1; 7 bases fit TRBD1. CDR1 is SNHLY, CDR2 FYNNEI, per germline. J gave up 7 bases and V 6 bases, and 11 bases lay outside the gene matches. The CDR3 runs to 14 residues. This CDR3 reads CASRDITGVGEAFF. CDR3 nucleotide sequence: TGTGCCAGCAGAGATATAACAGGGGTAGGTGAAGCTTTCTTT.

This clonotype showed up many times. The chain joins TRBV12-3 or TRBV12-4 to TRBJ1-5, with 10 bases identical to TRBD1. The CDR3 has 16 amino acids. V gave up 5 bases and J gave up 2 bases; unmatched junction bases: 6. CDR3 in amino acids: CASSPPGTGGNQPQHF. For the CDR3, the DNA is TGTGCCAGCAGTCCCCCCGGGACAGGGGGCAATCAGCCCCAGCATTTT.

This clonotype was detected many times. The chain is built from TRBV7-8 and TRBJ1-1; D is unclear. The CDR3 is 15 residues long. Germline V lookup: CDR1 SGHVS, CDR2 FQNEAQ. V was shortened by 3 bases and J by 1 base, with 12 bases between the two germline ends. The CDR3 region is CASSLITARNTEAFF. The DNA of the CDR3 is TGTGCCAGCAGCTTGATAACTGCCAGGAACACTGAAGCTTTCTTT.

This clonotype turned up a few times. The chain links TRBV7-8 to TRBJ2-1, with 11 bases aligning to TRBD2. Germline V gene data show CDR1 as SGHVS and CDR2 as FQNEAQ. J gave up 0 bases and V 8 bases, and 6 bases lay outside the gene matches. This CDR3 contains 16 residues. The CDR3 nucleotides read TGTGCCAGCGAATTTAGCGGGGGGGCCTCCTACAATGAGCAGTTCTTC. Its protein is CASEFSGGASYNEQFF.

The gene calls are TRBV12-3 or TRBV12-4 and TRBJ1-1; no firm D call. This CDR3 has 14 amino acids. The ends were cut back, 5 bases at V and 4 bases at J, with 14 bases in the middle. The CDR3, as DNA: TGTGCCAGCAGTGCCCCCGGCGGATTCACTGAAGCTTTCTTT. Encoded protein: CASSAPGGFTEAFF.

In this sample, this clonotype turned up many times. The chain joins TRBV7-9 to TRBJ2-5; no clear D gene. The CDR3 extends over 10 amino acids. V lost 5 bases to trimming and J lost 4 bases, with 2 bases between them. The V gene's germline CDR1 is SEHNR and CDR2 FQNEAQ (reference sequence). CDR3 in DNA: TGTGCCAGCAGCCTAGAGACCCAGTACTTC. Its protein product is CASSLETQYF. Using reference TRBV7-9 and TRBJ2-5 for the parts outside the CDR3, the full variable domain is DTGVSQNPRHKITKRGQNVTFRCDPISEHNRLYWYRQTLGQGPEFLTYFQNEAQLEKSRLLSDRFSAERPKGSFSTLEIQRTEQGDSAMYLCASSLETQYFGPGTRLLVL.

Written as DNA, the CDR3 is TGTGCCAGTAGTATAACAGGGAGCCCCACCTACGAGCAGTACTTC. As protein: CASSITGSPTYEQYF. The V call is TRBV19, the J call TRBJ2-7, with a tentative D call TRBD1 (6 bases). The germline gives CDR1 LNHDA, CDR2 SQIVND (reference sequence). The CDR3 totals 15 residues. The V end lost 2 bases, the J end lost 2 bases, and 13 bases lay between the germline ends.

This rearrangement joins TRBV2 to TRBJ1-6; 10 nucleotides agree with TRBD1. The junction had 5 bases not matched to a gene; V was cut back by 3 bases and J by 6 bases. The germline V gene encodes CDR1 SNHLY and CDR2 FYNNEI. The CDR3 runs to 16 residues. CDR3 coding DNA: TGTGCCAGCAGTGATGGAGGGACAGGGGCTAATTCACCCCTCCACTTT. Residues: CASSDGGTGANSPLHF. Full variable domain (outside the CDR3, taken from reference TRBV2 and TRBJ1-6): EPEVTQTPSHQVTQMGQEVILRCVPISNHLYFYWYRQILGQKVEFLVSFYNNEISEKSEIFDDQFSVERPDGSNFTLKIRSTKLEDSAMYFCASSDGGTGANSPLHFGNGTRLTVT.

The sample holds a few counts of this clonotype. The chain recombines TRBV6-7 with TRBJ1-4; a weak D match, TRBD1 (6 bases). TRBV6-7 is an open reading frame whose function is uncertain. Trimming took off 7 bases at V and 5 bases at J, with 14 bases between the two ends. This CDR3 contains 14 residues. CDR3 sequence: CASTQGRENEKLFF. In DNA form, the CDR3 reads TGTGCCAGCACCCAGGGGAGGGAAAATGAAAAACTGTTTTTT.

The table lists this clonotype with a few counts. The chain employs TRBV28 and TRBJ2-7; no firm D call. This CDR3 has 13 amino acids. CDR1 is MDHEN, CDR2 SYDVKM, per germline. V lost 5 bases to trimming and J lost 1 base, with 9 bases between them. This CDR3 reads CASSPGRSYEQYF. The CDR3 DNA reads TGTGCCAGCAGTCCCGGACGGTCCTACGAGCAGTACTTC.

This clonotype was counted a few times. The CDR3 is CASSEGGAMMNTEAFF. CDR3 bases: TGTGCCAGCAGTGAAGGAGGGGCCATGATGAACACTGAAGCTTTCTTT. V and J are TRBV2 and TRBJ1-1, with a tentative D call TRBD1 (5 bases). There are 16 residues in the CDR3. CDR1 and CDR2 from the germline V gene are SNHLY and FYNNEI. Deletions cut 1 base from V and 0 bases from J, with 12 bases between.

This clonotype was found a few times. The genes are TRBV20-1 and TRBJ2-7; unclear D gene. In germline, CDR1 is DFQATT, CDR2 SNEGSKA (reference sequence). V lost 6 bases and J 2 bases, leaving 17 bases between the germline ends. CDR3 length: 14 amino acids. CDR3 sequence (DNA): TGCAGTGCCCGTATCATTGGGTCCACCTACGAGCAGTACTTC. This gives the protein CSARIIGSTYEQYF.

This clonotype has just one count. J is TRBJ2-2 and V is TRBV28; D not certain. The V gene's germline CDR1 is MDHEN and CDR2 SYDVKM. The V end was cut by 3 bases, the J end by 7 bases, with 15 bases between. The CDR3 is 15 amino acids. The chain's CDR3 is CASSLNSPTGGELFF. The DNA for the CDR3 is TGTGCCAGCAGTTTGAACAGCCCAACTGGCGGGGAGCTGTTTTTT. Together with reference TRBV28 and TRBJ2-2, the CDR3 gives the full variable domain: DVKVTQSSRYLVKRTGEKVFLECVQDMDHENMFWYRQDPGLGLRLIYFSYDVKMKEKGDIPEGYSVSREKKERFSLILESASTNQTSMYLCASSLNSPTGGELFFGEGSRLTVL.

The V and J genes are TRBV7-6 and TRBJ2-7; D uncertain. There are 14 residues in the CDR3. The V gene's germline CDR1 is SGHVS and CDR2 FNYEAQ. V lost 5 bases to trimming and J lost 5 bases, with 16 bases between them. CDR3 residues: CASSPDWARNEQYF. DNA of the CDR3: TGTGCCAGCAGCCCCGACTGGGCGAGGAACGAGCAGTACTTC.

This clonotype has more than one count but fewer than ten. The rearrangement joins TRBV7-9 to TRBJ1-1, with D uncertain. V was shortened by 5 bases and J by 5 bases, with 9 bases between the two germline ends. CDR1 and CDR2 (germline): SEHNR, FQNEAQ (reference sequence). This CDR3 has 12 residues. The CDR3: CASSPSGTEAFF. CDR3 coding DNA: TGTGCCAGCAGCCCTTCCGGTACTGAAGCTTTCTTT.

The rearrangement joins TRBV12-3 or TRBV12-4 to TRBJ2-5; 11 nucleotides agree with TRBD2. This CDR3 has 15 residues. Trimming took 6 bases from V and 4 from J; bases not matched to a gene: 7. CDR3 sequence: CASRSLAGGTETQYF. The CDR3 DNA sequence: TGTGCCAGCAGGTCCCTAGCGGGGGGTACAGAGACCCAGTACTTC.

The sample holds a few counts of this clonotype. The chain joins TRBV12-3 or TRBV12-4 to TRBJ2-1, with 11 bases identical to TRBD2. The CDR3 runs to 15 residues. After removal of 4 bases from V and 4 bases from J, the junction contained 3 bases not matched to a gene. CDR3 coding DNA: TGTGCCAGCAGTTATCTAGCGGGGGGTTACAATGAGCAGTTCTTC. This encodes CASSYLAGGYNEQFF.

CDR3 sequence: CASSGGLYEQYF. The CDR3 DNA reads as TGCGCCAGCAGCGGAGGGTTATACGAGCAGTACTTC. This chain connects TRBV5-1 to TRBJ2-7; D is possibly TRBD2 (6 bases). The germline V and J ends were trimmed by 4 bases and 4 bases, with 9 bases remaining between them. CDR1 is SGHRS and CDR2 is YFSETQ in the germline V gene. The CDR3 length is 12 residues.